The 20 T cell receptor beta chains listed next were all sequenced from one sample in a study of T cell responses to AZD1222 COVID-19 vaccine. Sequenced by immunoSEQ multiplex PCR; TCRdb stores in-frame clones only, minus some. The sample has 100,000 to 150,000 clones; approximately 88% are singletons. Sequenced here: peripheral blood, sampled on day 0 of AZD1222 vaccination. The receptors come from an adult in good health.

This chain links TRBV5-1 with TRBJ2-5; unclear D gene. Per the germline V gene, CDR1 is SGHRS and CDR2 is YFSETQ. Trimming cost V 0 bases and J 5 bases, with 14 bases left between them. The CDR3 runs 15 residues. In DNA form, the CDR3 reads TGCGCCAGCAGCTTGGAAGATAGTGTTGGGGAGACCCAGTACTTC. Amino acids: CASSLEDSVGETQYF.

This sequence joins TRBV29-1 and TRBJ1-1; D perhaps matches TRBD1 (6 bases). This CDR3 comprises 12 residues. Germline values: CDR1 SQVTM, CDR2 ANQGSEA. Trimming stripped 4 bases from V and 5 bases from J, with 11 bases between. CDR3 region: CSVVPQGTEAFF. The DNA for the CDR3 is TGCAGCGTTGTTCCACAGGGTACTGAAGCTTTCTTT.

This clone is medium-sized by share. The J gene is TRBJ2-2, the V gene TRBV11-2, with a possible D match to TRBD2 (5 bases). The CDR3 totals 14 residues. Trimming stripped 7 bases from V and 2 bases from J, with 11 bases between. The germline CDR1 and CDR2 sequences are SGHAT and FQNNGV. CDR3: CASMRVGNTGELFF. The DNA for the CDR3 is TGTGCCAGCATGCGGGTCGGTAACACCGGGGAGCTGTTTTTT.

The V and J genes are TRBV29-1 and TRBJ2-2, with D possibly matching TRBD1 (5 bases). V was shortened by 4 bases and J by 5 bases, with 14 bases between the two germline ends. The germline CDR1 and CDR2 sequences are SQVTM and ANQGSEA. The CDR3 covers 14 residues. This chain's CDR3 is CSVASGSGTGELFF. CDR3 bases: TGCAGCGTTGCATCTGGGTCAGGGACCGGGGAGCTGTTTTTT.

J is TRBJ1-1 and V is TRBV5-6, with D perhaps TRBD1 (5 bases). CDR1 and CDR2 (germline): SGHDT, YYEEEE. This CDR3 has 13 amino acids. V gave up 4 bases and J gave up 9 bases, with 16 bases separating them. As DNA, the CDR3 is TGTGCCAGCAGCCGAGTGGGGGTACCTAAAGCTTTCTTT. It is translated as CASSRVGVPKAFF.

The V and J genes are TRBV27 and TRBJ2-7; D gene unclear. V was cut by 3 bases and J by 0 bases, with 9 bases left in between. Germline CDR1 and CDR2: MNHEY and SMNVEV (reference sequence). This CDR3 has 14 amino acids. CDR3 coding DNA: TGTGCCAGCAGTTTCCAACAGAGCTCCTACGAGCAGTACTTC. Its protein product is CASSFQQSSYEQYF.

This rearrangement joins TRBV9 to TRBJ2-1, with 8 bases aligning to TRBD2. V dropped 3 bases and J dropped 4; count of bases not matched to a gene: 6. The CDR3 is 15 residues long. In germline, CDR1 is SGDLS, CDR2 YYNGEE. As DNA, the CDR3 is TGTGCCAGCAGCGAAGAGGGACTAGGTTACAATGAGCAGTTCTTC. Its translation is CASSEEGLGYNEQFF.

A few counts support this clone. The V call is TRBV7-9, the J call TRBJ2-5; the D gene is possibly TRBD2 (6 bases). Germline V gene data show CDR1 as SEHNR and CDR2 as FQNEAQ (reference sequence). The CDR3 has 15 amino acids. The V gene lost 1 base and the J gene lost 5 bases, with 14 bases spanning the gap. Here the CDR3 reads CASSLGNRDFETQYF. The CDR3 nucleotides are TGTGCCAGCAGCTTAGGGAACCGGGACTTTGAGACCCAGTACTTC. Looking up the rest from reference TRBV7-9 and TRBJ2-5 gives the full variable domain: DTGVSQNPRHKITKRGQNVTFRCDPISEHNRLYWYRQTLGQGPEFLTYFQNEAQLEKSRLLSDRFSAERPKGSFSTLEIQRTEQGDSAMYLCASSLGNRDFETQYFGPGTRLLVL.

This chain joins TRBV11-3 and TRBJ2-7, with a possible D match to TRBD2 (5 bases). The CDR3 covers 15 residues. CDR1 and CDR2 from the germline V gene are SGHNT and YENEEA. V shed 2 bases and J shed 4 bases, with 15 bases lying between them. CDR3 residues: CASSLRSDGGYEQYF. The DNA of the CDR3 is TGTGCCAGCAGCTTACGTTCCGACGGAGGATACGAGCAGTACTTC.

This clone appeared a few times. The V call is TRBV9, the J call TRBJ2-1; possibly TRBD1 for D (5 bases). The length of the CDR3 is 14 residues. Trimming cost V 4 bases and J 4 bases, with 12 bases left between them. The germline V gene has CDR1 SGDLS and CDR2 YYNGEE. CDR3 region: CASSLSPGYNEQFF. The CDR3 DNA sequence: TGTGCCAGCAGCTTGAGCCCAGGGTACAATGAGCAGTTCTTC.

The chain couples TRBV5-8 to TRBJ1-2, with 8 bases identical to TRBD1. Germline assignment: CDR1 SGHTS and CDR2 YDEGEE. Germline trimming cut 2 bases from V and 1 base from J; bases unmatched to any gene: 4. The CDR3 has 15 residues. CDR3 residues: CASSLGQGGNYGYTF. The CDR3, as DNA: TGTGCCAGCAGCTTAGGACAGGGCGGTAACTATGGCTACACCTTC.

This chain connects TRBV2 to TRBJ2-7, with D possibly matching TRBD1 (5 bases). The V end was cut by 5 bases, the J end by 7 bases, with 15 bases between. Germline V CDR1 and CDR2: SNHLY, FYNNEI. The CDR3 runs to 13 residues. DNA for the CDR3: TGTGCCAGCAGTTTCCAGGGATTTGGGGAGCAGTACTTC. It encodes CASSFQGFGEQYF.

J is TRBJ1-2 and V is TRBV6-5, with TRBD1 matching over 8 bases. CDR1 is MNHEY and CDR2 is SVGAGI in the germline V gene. V lost 2 bases and J lost 8; bases outside the gene matches: 10. This CDR3 comprises 15 residues. The CDR3 nucleotides are TGTGCCAGCAGTTACGGGGCAGGGGGCGCGGGCGGCTACACCTTC. Translating it yields CASSYGAGGAGGYTF.

CDR3 residues: CASSREQNTQYF. CDR3 DNA: TGTGCCAGCTCACGGGAACAAAATACGCAGTATTTT. The V gene is TRBV18, the J gene TRBJ2-3; D not certain. The V end lost 4 bases, the J end lost 7 bases, and 9 bases lay between the germline ends. CDR3 length equals 12 residues. Germline V gene data show CDR1 as KGHSH and CDR2 as LQKENI. Full variable domain (remainder filled in from reference TRBV18 and TRBJ2-3): NAGVMQNPRHLVRRRGQEARLRCSPMKGHSHVYWYRQLPEEGLKFMVYLQKENIIDESGMPKERFSAEFPKEGPSILRIQQVVRGDSAAYFCASSREQNTQYFGPGTRLTVL.

A note on this clone: Other DNA sequences from this sample encode an identical CDR3 as well. The V and J genes are TRBV6-5 and TRBJ1-3; the D gene is possibly TRBD1 (5 bases). The CDR3 has 14 amino acids. V was cut by 2 bases and J by 1 base, with 6 bases left in between. Germline values: CDR1 MNHEY, CDR2 SVGAGI. CDR3 sequence: CASSYGGSGNTIYF. The DNA of the CDR3 is TGTGCCAGCAGTTACGGGGGGTCTGGAAACACCATATATTTT.

This rearrangement joins TRBV20-1 to TRBJ2-5, with 9 bases lining up with TRBD2. CDR1 and CDR2 from the germline V gene are DFQATT and SNEGSKA (reference sequence). Losses at the gene ends were 3 bases for V and 2 bases for J; bases not matched to a gene: 7. The CDR3 spans 15 residues. The chain's CDR3 is CSASSPSGVQETQYF. The DNA of the CDR3 is TGCAGTGCTAGTTCTCCTAGCGGGGTTCAAGAGACCCAGTACTTC.

The genes are TRBV4-1 and TRBJ1-2, with D possibly being TRBD1 (5 bases). V was pared by 4 bases and J by 4 bases, with 16 bases between. The CDR3 contains 15 residues. CDR1 is MGHRA and CDR2 is YSYEKL in the germline V gene. The CDR3 here is CASSPARDQIYGYTF. The CDR3 bases are TGCGCCAGCAGCCCCGCCCGGGACCAAATCTATGGCTACACCTTC.

This clone was picked up one time. This chain connects TRBV28 to TRBJ1-2, with TRBD1 as a possible D gene (5 bases). V lost 8 bases to trimming and J lost 2 bases, with 15 bases between them. The CDR3 has 14 amino acids. Per the germline V gene, CDR1 is MDHEN and CDR2 is SYDVKM. This chain's CDR3 is CASGLGRRNYGYTF. The DNA of the CDR3 is TGTGCCAGCGGTCTGGGGCGACGGAACTATGGCTACACCTTC.

The chain joins TRBV7-9 to TRBJ2-2; D remains unclear. Germline loops: CDR1 SEHNR, CDR2 FQNEAQ (reference sequence). The CDR3 has 13 residues. The germline V and J ends were trimmed by 5 bases and 8 bases, with 12 bases remaining between them. CDR3 residues: CASSAHGVGELFF. For the CDR3, the DNA is TGTGCCAGCAGCGCCCATGGTGTTGGGGAGCTGTTTTTT.

This chain uses TRBV27 with TRBJ2-3, with a tentative D call TRBD2 (5 bases). Germline V gene sequence: CDR1 MNHEY, CDR2 SMNVEV (reference sequence). The V end was cut by 2 bases, the J end by 2 bases, with 20 bases between. The CDR3 consists of 18 residues. The CDR3 bases are TGTGCCAGCAGTTTACTCCGGACTTTCGAATTGGCCACAGATACGCAGTATTTT. It codes for CASSLLRTFELATDTQYF.